The 9 T cell receptor beta chains below come from one sample, sequenced in a study of T cell responses to AZD1222 COVID-19 vaccine. Here immunoSEQ multiplex PCR was the method, and the copy in TCRdb shows in-frame clones only, minus some. The table lists more than 90,000 clones, around 84% of them singletons, with roughly 1.4% in the top ten. This specimen was peripheral blood, taken on day 0 of AZD1222 vaccination. The receptors originated from an adult in good health.

The genes are TRBV14 and TRBJ2-7; TRBD2 matches at 10 bases. The CDR3 spans 16 residues. The germline CDR1 and CDR2 sequences are SGHDN and FVKESK. V dropped 1 base and J dropped 4; count of bases not matched to a gene: 7. The CDR3 reads CASSQGAATSGYEQYF. In DNA form, the CDR3 reads TGTGCCAGCAGCCAAGGAGCGGCGACTAGCGGGTACGAGCAGTACTTC.

This chain joins TRBV4-2 and TRBJ2-1; no firm D call. The germline V gene has CDR1 LGHNA and CDR2 YNFKEQ. Trimming removed 1 base from V and 8 bases from J, with 6 bases in between. This CDR3 is built from 12 residues. Here the CDR3 DNA reads TGTGCCAGCAGCCAAGTGGGTTATGAGCAGTTCTTC. As protein: CASSQVGYEQFF.

The CDR3 DNA reads as TGTGCCAGCAGCGTAGACGGCGGGGACAGAACTAATGAAAAACTGTTTTTT. It codes for CASSVDGGDRTNEKLFF. The V and J genes are TRBV9 and TRBJ1-4; 7 nucleotides line up with TRBD1. V lost 0 bases and J lost 1; bases outside the gene matches: 6. The CDR3 runs to 17 residues. The germline gives CDR1 SGDLS, CDR2 YYNGEE.

The chain couples TRBV6-6 to TRBJ1-2; 7 bases align to TRBD1. Unmatched junction bases numbered 7, after V lost 6 bases and J lost 6 bases. The CDR3 sequence is 13 residues long. The germline V gene has CDR1 MNHNY and CDR2 SVGAGI (reference sequence). CDR3 sequence (DNA): TGTGCCAGCAGAGTAGGGGGCTCGGATGGCTACACCTTC. Its protein product is CASRVGGSDGYTF.

Only one count was recorded for this clone. The chain carries TRBV19 and TRBJ2-1; 7 bases align to TRBD1. Unmatched junction bases numbered 11, after V lost 6 bases and J lost 0 bases. Looked up from germline, CDR1 is LNHDA and CDR2 is SQIVND (reference sequence). CDR3 size: 17 residues. The CDR3: CASSNPPGQFSYNEQFF. The CDR3 DNA is TGTGCCAGTAGCAACCCCCCGGGACAGTTCTCCTACAATGAGCAGTTCTTC.

The V gene is TRBV7-9, the J gene TRBJ2-7; 7 bases line up with TRBD2. This CDR3 spans 16 amino acids. Losses at the gene ends were 2 bases for V and 2 bases for J; bases not matched to a gene: 9. Germline V gene lookup returns CDR1 SEHNR and CDR2 FQNEAQ (reference sequence). The CDR3 loop is CASSLNVASGTYEQYF. Written as DNA, the CDR3 is TGTGCCAGCAGCTTAAATGTCGCTAGCGGCACCTACGAGCAGTACTTC. Drawing the rest from reference TRBV7-9 and TRBJ2-7, the complete variable domain is DTGVSQNPRHKITKRGQNVTFRCDPISEHNRLYWYRQTLGQGPEFLTYFQNEAQLEKSRLLSDRFSAERPKGSFSTLEIQRTEQGDSAMYLCASSLNVASGTYEQYFGPGTRLTVT.

The V call is TRBV7-2, the J call TRBJ2-1; 7 bases are shared with TRBD2. Germline V gene data show CDR1 as SGHTA and CDR2 as FQGNSA. Trimming removed 0 bases from V and 2 bases from J; junction bases left unmatched: 1. This CDR3 spans 15 amino acids. The CDR3 region has the DNA TGTGCCAGCAGCTTAGCGGGAGGGCCCTACAATGAGCAGTTCTTC. Its translation is CASSLAGGPYNEQFF.

The chain has TRBV28 and TRBJ2-1, with 7 bases identical to TRBD1. The CDR3 contains 13 residues. Trimming cost V 4 bases and J 7 bases; bases outside gene matches: 4. Germline V gene sequence: CDR1 MDHEN, CDR2 SYDVKM. The CDR3 reads CASSSNRGNEQFF. CDR3 in DNA: TGTGCCAGCAGTTCAAACAGGGGAAATGAGCAGTTCTTC.

CDR3 nucleotides: TGTGCCAGCAGCTTGGAAGACAGGGGACTATACGAGCAGTACTTC. The encoded protein is CASSLEDRGLYEQYF. The chain couples TRBV5-6 to TRBJ2-7, with TRBD1 as a possible D gene (8 bases). Trimming stripped 0 bases from V and 4 bases from J, with 14 bases between. This CDR3 has 15 residues. The germline gives CDR1 SGHDT, CDR2 YYEEEE.